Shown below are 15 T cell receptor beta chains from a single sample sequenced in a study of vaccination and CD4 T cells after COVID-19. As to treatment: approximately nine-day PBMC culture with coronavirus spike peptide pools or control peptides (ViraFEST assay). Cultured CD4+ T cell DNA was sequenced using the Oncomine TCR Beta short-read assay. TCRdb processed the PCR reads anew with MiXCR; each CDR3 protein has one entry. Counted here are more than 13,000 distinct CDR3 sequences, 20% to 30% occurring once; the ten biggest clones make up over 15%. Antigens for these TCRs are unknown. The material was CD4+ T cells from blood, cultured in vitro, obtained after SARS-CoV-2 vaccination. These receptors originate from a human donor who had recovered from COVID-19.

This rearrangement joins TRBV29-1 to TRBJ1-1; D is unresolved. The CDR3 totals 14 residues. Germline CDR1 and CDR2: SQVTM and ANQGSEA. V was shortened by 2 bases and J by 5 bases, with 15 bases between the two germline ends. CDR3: CSVESRAPGTEAFF. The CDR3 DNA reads TGCAGCGTTGAATCCCGGGCCCCGGGGACTGAAGCTTTCTTT.

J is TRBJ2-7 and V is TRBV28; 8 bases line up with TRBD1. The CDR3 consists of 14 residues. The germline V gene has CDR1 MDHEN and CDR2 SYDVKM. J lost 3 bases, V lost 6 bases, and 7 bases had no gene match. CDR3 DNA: TGTGCCAGCAGGGCAGGGGGCAATAGCTACGAGCAGTACTTC. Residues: CASRAGGNSYEQYF.

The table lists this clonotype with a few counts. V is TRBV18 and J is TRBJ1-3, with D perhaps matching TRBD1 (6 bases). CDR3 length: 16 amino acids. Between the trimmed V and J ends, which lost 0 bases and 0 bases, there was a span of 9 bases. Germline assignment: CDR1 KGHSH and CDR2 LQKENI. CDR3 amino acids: CASSPPAGDSGNTIYF. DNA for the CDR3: TGTGCCAGCTCACCACCCGCAGGGGACTCTGGAAACACCATATATTTT.

Here the CDR3 DNA reads TGTGCCAGCAGTTACTATAACAGGAACACTGAAGCTTTCTTT. It is translated as CASSYYNRNTEAFF. The chain recombines TRBV6-2 or TRBV6-3 with TRBJ1-1; no firm D call. Trimming cost V 1 base and J 1 base, with 7 bases left between them. The germline gives CDR1 MNHEY, CDR2 SVGEGT. This CDR3 region has 14 residues.

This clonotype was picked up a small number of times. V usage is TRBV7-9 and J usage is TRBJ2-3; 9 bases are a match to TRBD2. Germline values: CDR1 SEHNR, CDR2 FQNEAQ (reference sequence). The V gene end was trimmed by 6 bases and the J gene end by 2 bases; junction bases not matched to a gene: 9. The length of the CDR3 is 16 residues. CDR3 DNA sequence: TGTGCCAGCAGAGCGGCTAGCGGGACGCACACAGATACGCAGTATTTT. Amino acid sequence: CASRAASGTHTDTQYF.

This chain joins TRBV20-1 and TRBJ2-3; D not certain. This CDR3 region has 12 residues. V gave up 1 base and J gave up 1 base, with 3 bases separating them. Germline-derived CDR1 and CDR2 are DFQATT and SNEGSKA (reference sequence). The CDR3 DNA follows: TGCAGTGCTAGAGGAGGCACAGATACGCAGTATTTT. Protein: CSARGGTDTQYF.

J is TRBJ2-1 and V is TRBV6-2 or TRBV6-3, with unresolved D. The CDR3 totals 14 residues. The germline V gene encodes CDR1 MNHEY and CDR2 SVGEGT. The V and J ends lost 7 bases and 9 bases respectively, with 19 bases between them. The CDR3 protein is CASTQTTNHGEQFF. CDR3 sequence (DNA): TGTGCCAGCACCCAAACTACGAATCATGGTGAGCAGTTCTTC.

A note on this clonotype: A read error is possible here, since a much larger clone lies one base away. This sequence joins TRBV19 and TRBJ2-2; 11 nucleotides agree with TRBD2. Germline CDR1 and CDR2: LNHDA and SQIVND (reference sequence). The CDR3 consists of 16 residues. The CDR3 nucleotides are TGTGCCAGTAGTACCCCTAGCGGGAGGACCACCGGGGGGCTGTTTTTT. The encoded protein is CASSTPSGRTTGGLFF.

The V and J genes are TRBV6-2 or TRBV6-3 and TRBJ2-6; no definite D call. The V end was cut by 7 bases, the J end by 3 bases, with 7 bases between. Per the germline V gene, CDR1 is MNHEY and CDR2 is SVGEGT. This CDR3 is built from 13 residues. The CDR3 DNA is TGTGCCAGCACTGGAATTGGGGCCAACGTCCTGACTTTC. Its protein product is CASTGIGANVLTF.

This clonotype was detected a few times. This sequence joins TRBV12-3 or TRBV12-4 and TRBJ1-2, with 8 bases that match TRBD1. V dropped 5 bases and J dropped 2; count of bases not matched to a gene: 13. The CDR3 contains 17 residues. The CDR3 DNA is TGTGCCAGCAGTCGACGACAGGGGTTCCTTTCAAACTATGGCTACACCTTC. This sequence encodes CASSRRQGFLSNYGYTF.

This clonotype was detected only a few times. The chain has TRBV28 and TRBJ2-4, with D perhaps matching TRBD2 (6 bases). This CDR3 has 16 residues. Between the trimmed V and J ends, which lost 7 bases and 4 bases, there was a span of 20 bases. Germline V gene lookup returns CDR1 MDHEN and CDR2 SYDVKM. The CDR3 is CASTPGGAALKNIQYF. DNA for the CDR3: TGTGCCAGCACTCCCGGGGGAGCGGCACTAAAAAACATTCAGTACTTC.

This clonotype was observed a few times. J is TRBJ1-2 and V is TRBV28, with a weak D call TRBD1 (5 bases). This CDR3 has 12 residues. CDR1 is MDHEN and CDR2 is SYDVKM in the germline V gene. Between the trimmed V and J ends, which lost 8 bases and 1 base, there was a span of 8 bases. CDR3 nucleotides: TGTGCCAGCTTACAGGTTAACTATGGCTACACCTTC. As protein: CASLQVNYGYTF.

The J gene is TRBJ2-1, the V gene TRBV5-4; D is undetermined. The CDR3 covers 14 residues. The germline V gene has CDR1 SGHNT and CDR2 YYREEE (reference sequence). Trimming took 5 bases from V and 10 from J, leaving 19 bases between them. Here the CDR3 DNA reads TGTGCCAGCAGGCAGGTCGTAACCACCGGGGAGCAGTTCTTC. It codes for CASRQVVTTGEQFF.

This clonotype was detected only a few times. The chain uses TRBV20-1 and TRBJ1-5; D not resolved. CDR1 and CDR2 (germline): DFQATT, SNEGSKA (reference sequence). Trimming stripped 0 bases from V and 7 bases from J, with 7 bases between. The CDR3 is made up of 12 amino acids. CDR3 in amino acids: CSARESLQPQHF. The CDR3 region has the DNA TGCAGTGCTAGAGAATCCCTCCAGCCCCAGCATTTT.

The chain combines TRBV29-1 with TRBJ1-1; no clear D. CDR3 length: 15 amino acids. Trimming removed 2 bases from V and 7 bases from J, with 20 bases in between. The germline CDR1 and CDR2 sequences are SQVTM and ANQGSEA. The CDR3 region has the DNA TGCAGCGTTGAACCCTCTGTTGGGAGACCCAATGAAGCTTTCTTT. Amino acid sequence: CSVEPSVGRPNEAFF.